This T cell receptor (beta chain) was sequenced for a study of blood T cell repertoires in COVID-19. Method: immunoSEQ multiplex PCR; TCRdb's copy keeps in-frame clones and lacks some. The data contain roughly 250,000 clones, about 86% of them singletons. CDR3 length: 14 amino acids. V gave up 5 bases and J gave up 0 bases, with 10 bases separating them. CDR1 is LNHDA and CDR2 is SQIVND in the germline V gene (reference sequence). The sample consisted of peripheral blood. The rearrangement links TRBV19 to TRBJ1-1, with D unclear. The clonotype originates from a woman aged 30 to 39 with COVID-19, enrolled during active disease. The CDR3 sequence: CASSRYGMNTEAFF. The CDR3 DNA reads TGTGCCAGTAGTCGCTACGGGATGAACACTGAAGCTTTCTTT.